The 14 T cell receptor beta chains presented below share a single source sample, sequenced in a study of identical twins. TCRdb re-called the 5' RACE reads through MiXCR, storing one row per CDR3 protein. The repertoire holds 1.5 million or so distinct CDR3 sequences, with 25% to 35% as singletons. Material: cord blood. These TCRs come from a newborn girl in good health.

The chain combines TRBV28 with TRBJ2-7; 9 nucleotides align to TRBD1. The CDR3 contains 15 residues. J lost 3 bases, V lost 3 bases, and 6 bases had no gene match. Germline V gene data show CDR1 as MDHEN and CDR2 as SYDVKM. CDR3 sequence (DNA): TGTGCCAGCAGTTTCTTCCGGGACAGGGACTACGAGCAGTACTTC. Its protein product is CASSFFRDRDYEQYF.

In this sample, this clonotype turned up many times. The rearrangement joins TRBV4-2 to TRBJ2-5, with a possible D match to TRBD2 (6 bases). The CDR3 is 15 amino acids. Germline CDR1 is LGHNA and CDR2 is YNFKEQ. V was clipped by 2 bases and J by 5 bases, with 15 bases between them. CDR3 in DNA: TGTGCCAGCAGCCAAACGACTAGTTCCAGGGAGACCCAGTACTTC. It is translated as CASSQTTSSRETQYF.

The gene calls are TRBV7-2 and TRBJ2-1; 7 bases match TRBD2. The CDR3 length is 14 residues. V lost 5 bases and J lost 3; bases outside the gene matches: 4. Germline V gives CDR1 SGHTA, CDR2 FQGNSA. In nucleotides, the CDR3 is TGTGCCAGCAGCCAGCGGGATCTCTACAATGAGCAGTTCTTC. Protein product: CASSQRDLYNEQFF.

The table lists this clonotype with a few counts. V gene TRBV20-1 combines with J gene TRBJ2-7, with 7 positions matching TRBD2. The CDR3 is 14 residues long. CDR1 is DFQATT, CDR2 SNEGSKA, per germline (reference sequence). V gave up 4 bases and J gave up 1 base; unmatched junction bases: 7. CDR3 region: CSAIGLGSSYEQYF. CDR3 DNA sequence: TGCAGTGCTATAGGACTAGGAAGTTCCTACGAGCAGTACTTC.

This clonotype has just a few counts. A single base separates this from a much larger clone, so it may be a read error. This chain connects TRBV27 to TRBJ2-1; 7 positions match TRBD2. The V gene end was trimmed by 4 bases and the J gene end by 3 bases; junction bases not matched to a gene: 0. Germline-derived CDR1 and CDR2 are MNHEY and SMNVEV (reference sequence). The CDR3 contains 13 residues. Here the CDR3 DNA reads TGTGCCAGCAGTTGGGACTACTACAATGAGCAGTTCTTC. Translation: CASSWDYYNEQFF.

Many counts were recorded for this clonotype. The V and J genes are TRBV7-2 and TRBJ2-3, with a tentative D call TRBD2 (5 bases). CDR1 and CDR2 from the germline V gene are SGHTA and FQGNSA. The CDR3 is made up of 15 amino acids. Deletions cut 1 base from V and 0 bases from J, with 8 bases between. CDR3 protein: CASSLDRTSTDTQYF. The CDR3 DNA is TGTGCCAGCAGCTTAGACCGGACTAGCACAGATACGCAGTATTTT.

The chain couples TRBV5-1 to TRBJ2-7; TRBD1 aligns across 7 bases. CDR3 length equals 16 residues. Germline V gene sequence: CDR1 SGHRS, CDR2 YFSETQ. V trimming: 2 bases; J trimming: 4 bases; junction bases outside the gene matches: 12. CDR3: CASSLRTGNDPYEQYF. The DNA for the CDR3 is TGCGCCAGCAGCTTAAGGACAGGTAACGATCCGTACGAGCAGTACTTC.

This clonotype turned up a few times. This chain uses TRBV9 with TRBJ1-1; 8 positions agree with TRBD1. Trimming took 4 bases from V and 1 from J; bases not matched to a gene: 9. Germline V gene data show CDR1 as SGDLS and CDR2 as YYNGEE. CDR3 length equals 16 residues. The CDR3 DNA reads as TGTGCCAGCAGCACACAGCTCGGGACAGGGAACACTGAAGCTTTCTTT. Translation gives CASSTQLGTGNTEAFF. The whole variable domain, remainder taken from reference TRBV9 and TRBJ1-1, is DSGVTQTPKHLITATGQRVTLRCSPRSGDLSVYWYQQSLDQGLQFLIQYYNGEERAKGNILERFSAQQFPDLHSELNLSSLELGDSALYFCASSTQLGTGNTEAFFGQGTRLTVV.

There are a few counts of this clonotype. The chain has TRBV21-1 and TRBJ1-5; TRBD1 reflects the table's D call only, with no check against the DNA. TRBV21-1 has pseudogene status. The CDR3 sequence is 14 residues long. CDR3 nucleotide sequence: TGTGCCAGGTCGGCGTCAGGGTCCAATCAGCCCCAGCATTTT. This translates into CARSASGSNQPQHF.

At least ten counts were recorded for this clonotype. The V call is TRBV27, the J call TRBJ2-6; 10 bases are a match to TRBD2. Trimming took 5 bases from V and 0 from J; bases not matched to a gene: 13. The CDR3 loop spans 20 amino acids. Germline-derived CDR1 and CDR2 are MNHEY and SMNVEV (reference sequence). The CDR3 reads CASSPGLAPMFLSGANVLTF. CDR3 nucleotide sequence: TGTGCCAGCAGTCCGGGACTAGCGCCCATGTTCCTCTCTGGGGCCAACGTCCTGACTTTC.

This clonotype was detected only a few times. This sequence joins TRBV29-1 and TRBJ2-3; the D gene is possibly TRBD1 (6 bases). The CDR3 totals 15 residues. V was clipped by 4 bases and J by 7 bases, with 21 bases between them. Germline lookup yields CDR1 SQVTM and CDR2 ANQGSEA. The CDR3 bases are TGCAGCGTTGGGGGCGTAAACAGGGTGGCCAATACGCAGTATTTT. Translated: CSVGGVNRVANTQYF.

The gene calls are TRBV5-1 and TRBJ1-1; the D gene is possibly TRBD1 (6 bases). V lost 4 bases and J lost 6, with 16 bases in between. Germline CDR1 SGHRS, CDR2 YFSETQ. The CDR3 sequence is 14 residues long. The CDR3 is CASSGTGTSAEAFF. The CDR3 coding sequence is TGCGCCAGCAGCGGAACAGGGACGAGCGCTGAAGCTTTCTTT.

This clonotype showed up just a few times. The DNA of the CDR3 is TGTGCCAGCAGCCAACGGGGGACCTACAATGAGCAGTTCTTC. Translating gives CASSQRGTYNEQFF. The chain joins TRBV3-1 to TRBJ2-1; TRBD2 might be the D (6 bases). With 2 bases removed from V and 2 bases from J, the gap between germline ends came to 7 bases. CDR3 length: 14 residues. Germline V gene data show CDR1 as LGHDT and CDR2 as YNNKEL (reference sequence).

The gene calls are TRBV12-3 or TRBV12-4 and TRBJ1-5; unclear D gene. V shed 3 bases and J shed 0 bases, with 9 bases lying between them. The CDR3 runs to 15 residues. The CDR3 reads CASSLRHDSNQPQHF. DNA of the CDR3: TGTGCCAGCAGTTTGCGACACGATAGCAATCAGCCCCAGCATTTT.